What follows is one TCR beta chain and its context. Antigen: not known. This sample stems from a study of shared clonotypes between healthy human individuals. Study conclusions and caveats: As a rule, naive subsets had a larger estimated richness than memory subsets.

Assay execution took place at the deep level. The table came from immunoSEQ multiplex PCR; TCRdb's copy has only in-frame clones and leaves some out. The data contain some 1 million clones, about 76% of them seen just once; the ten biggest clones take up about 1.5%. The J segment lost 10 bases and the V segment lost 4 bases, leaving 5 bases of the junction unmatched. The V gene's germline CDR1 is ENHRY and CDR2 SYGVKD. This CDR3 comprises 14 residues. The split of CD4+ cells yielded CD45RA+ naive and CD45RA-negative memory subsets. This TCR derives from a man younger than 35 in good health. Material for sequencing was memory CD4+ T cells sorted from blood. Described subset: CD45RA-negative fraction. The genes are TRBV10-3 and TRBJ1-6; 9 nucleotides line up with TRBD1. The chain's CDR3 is CAISAGQGRSPLHF. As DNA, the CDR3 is TGTGCCATCAGTGCAGGACAGGGGAGGTCACCCCTCCACTTT.